This entry is about one T cell receptor (beta chain). TCRdb reprocessed the 5' RACE reads via MiXCR and lists one record per CDR3 protein. The sample has under 250,000 distinct CDR3 sequences, about a tenth seen once. The data were obtained in a study of identical twins. Germline V CDR1 and CDR2: DFQATT, SNEGSKA (reference sequence). The CDR3 has 18 amino acids. Losses at the gene ends were 0 bases for V and 1 base for J; bases not matched to a gene: 9. Sample: memory (CD45RO+) T cells sorted from blood. This sequence was found in a woman aged 18-29 years in good health. The chain couples TRBV20-1 to TRBJ2-3; 11 bases match TRBD2. The CDR3 sequence: CSARDPSGGFEGTDTQYF. The DNA of the CDR3 is TGCAGTGCTAGAGATCCTAGCGGGGGGTTTGAGGGCACAGATACGCAGTATTTT.